Sequencing of this TCR beta chain was carried out in a study of CD8 T cells in ankylosing spondylitis. Overall study results and limits: A TCR beta motif made of several highly homologous variants seemed typical of ankylosing spondylitis blood. Reported data indicate significant enrichment of disease-linked clones within matched ankylosing spondylitis synovial fluid.

Germline loops: CDR1 MGHRA, CDR2 YSYEKL. The ends were cut back, 0 bases at V and 2 bases at J, with 8 bases in the middle. The CDR3 spans 15 residues. Using its own MiXCR run on the 5' RACE reads, TCRdb lists one record per CDR3 protein. The data hold more than 150,000 distinct CDR3 sequences, with 18% observed a single time. This clonotype has at least ten counts. The antigen is undetermined. The sample was blood, either unsorted or a sorted T cell fraction (not recorded which). This clonotype originated in a male donor aged 10-29 years with ankylosing spondylitis or in good health (not recorded which). This chain joins TRBV4-1 and TRBJ2-4; D gene ambiguous. In nucleotides, the CDR3 is TGCGCCAGCAGCCAAGAAGCGAACCCCAAAAACATTCAGTACTTC. This translates into CASSQEANPKNIQYF.